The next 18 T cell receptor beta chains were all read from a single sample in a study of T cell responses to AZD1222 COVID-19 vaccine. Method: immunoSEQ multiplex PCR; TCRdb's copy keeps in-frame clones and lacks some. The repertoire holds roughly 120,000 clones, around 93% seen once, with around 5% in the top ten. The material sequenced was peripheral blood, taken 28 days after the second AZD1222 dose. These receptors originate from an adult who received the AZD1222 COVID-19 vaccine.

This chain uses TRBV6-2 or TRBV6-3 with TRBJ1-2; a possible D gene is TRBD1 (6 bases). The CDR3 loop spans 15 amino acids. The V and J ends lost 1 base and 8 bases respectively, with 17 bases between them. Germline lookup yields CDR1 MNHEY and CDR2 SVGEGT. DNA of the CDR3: TGTGCCAGCAGTTACTTTACCCAGGGGTTTGGAGGCTACACCTTC. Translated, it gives CASSYFTQGFGGYTF.

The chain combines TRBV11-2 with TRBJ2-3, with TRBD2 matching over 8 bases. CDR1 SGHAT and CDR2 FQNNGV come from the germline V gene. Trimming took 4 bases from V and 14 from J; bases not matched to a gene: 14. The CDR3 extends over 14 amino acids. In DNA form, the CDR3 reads TGTGCCAGCAGCTCGGCTGCCCAGGGACTAGTTCTGTATTTT. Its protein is CASSSAAQGLVLYF.

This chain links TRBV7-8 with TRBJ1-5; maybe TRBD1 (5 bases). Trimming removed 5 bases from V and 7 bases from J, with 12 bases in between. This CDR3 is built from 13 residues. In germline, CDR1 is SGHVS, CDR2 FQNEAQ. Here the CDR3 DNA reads TGTGCCAGCAGCGCCTCAGGGAACCAGCCCCAGCATTTT. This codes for CASSASGNQPQHF.

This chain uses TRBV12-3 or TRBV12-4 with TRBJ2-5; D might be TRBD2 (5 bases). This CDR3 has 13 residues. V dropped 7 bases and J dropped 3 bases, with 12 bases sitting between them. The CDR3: CASTSDGEETQYF. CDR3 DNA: TGTGCCAGCACCTCGGACGGGGAAGAGACCCAGTACTTC.

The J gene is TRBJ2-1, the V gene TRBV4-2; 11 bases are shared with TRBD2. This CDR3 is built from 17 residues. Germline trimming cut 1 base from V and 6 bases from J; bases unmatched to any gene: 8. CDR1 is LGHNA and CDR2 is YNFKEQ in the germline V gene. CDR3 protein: CASSQVASGRLGNEQFF. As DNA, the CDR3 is TGTGCCAGCAGCCAAGTGGCTAGCGGGAGGCTAGGCAATGAGCAGTTCTTC.

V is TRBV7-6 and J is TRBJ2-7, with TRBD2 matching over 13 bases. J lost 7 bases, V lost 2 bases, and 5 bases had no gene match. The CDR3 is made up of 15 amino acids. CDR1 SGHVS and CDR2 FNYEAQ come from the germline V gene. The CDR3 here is CASSLTGLAGMEQYF. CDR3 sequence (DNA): TGTGCCAGCAGCTTAACGGGACTAGCGGGAATGGAGCAGTACTTC.

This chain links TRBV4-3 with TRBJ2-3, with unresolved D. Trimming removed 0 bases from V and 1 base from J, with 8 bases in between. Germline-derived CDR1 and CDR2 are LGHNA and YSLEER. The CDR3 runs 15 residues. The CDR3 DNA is TGCGCCAGCAGCCAAGATCTACGGTGCACAGATACGCAGTATTTT. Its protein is CASSQDLRCTDTQYF.

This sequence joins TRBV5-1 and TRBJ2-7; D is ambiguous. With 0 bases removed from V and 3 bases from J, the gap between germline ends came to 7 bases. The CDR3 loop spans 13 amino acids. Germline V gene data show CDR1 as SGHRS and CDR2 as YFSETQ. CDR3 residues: CASSLEIGYEQYF. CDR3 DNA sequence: TGCGCCAGCAGCTTGGAAATCGGCTACGAGCAGTACTTC.

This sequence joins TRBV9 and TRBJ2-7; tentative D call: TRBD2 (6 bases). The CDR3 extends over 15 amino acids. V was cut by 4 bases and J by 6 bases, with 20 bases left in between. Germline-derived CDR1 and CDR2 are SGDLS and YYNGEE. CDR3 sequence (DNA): TGTGCCAGCAGCTCGGGTGGAGGGTATGGCGGCGAGCAGTACTTC. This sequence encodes CASSSGGGYGGEQYF.

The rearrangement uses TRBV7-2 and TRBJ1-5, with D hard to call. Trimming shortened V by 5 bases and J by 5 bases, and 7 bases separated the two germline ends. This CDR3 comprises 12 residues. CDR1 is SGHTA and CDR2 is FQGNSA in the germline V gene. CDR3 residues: CASSDIYQPQHF. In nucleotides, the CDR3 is TGTGCCAGCAGCGATATTTATCAGCCCCAGCATTTT.

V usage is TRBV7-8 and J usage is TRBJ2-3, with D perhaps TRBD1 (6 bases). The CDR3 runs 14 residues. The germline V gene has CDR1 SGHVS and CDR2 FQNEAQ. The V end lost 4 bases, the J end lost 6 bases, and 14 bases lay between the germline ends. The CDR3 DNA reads TGTGCCAGCAGCTCCCTGGGGGCCCGGGATACGCAGTATTTT. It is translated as CASSSLGARDTQYF.

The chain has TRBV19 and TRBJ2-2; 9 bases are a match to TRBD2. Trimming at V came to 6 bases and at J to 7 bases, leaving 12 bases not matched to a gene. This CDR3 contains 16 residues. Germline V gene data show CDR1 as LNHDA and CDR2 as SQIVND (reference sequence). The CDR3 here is CASRQKAGGPVGELFF. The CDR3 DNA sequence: TGTGCCAGTAGGCAAAAGGCGGGAGGGCCGGTCGGGGAGCTGTTTTTT.

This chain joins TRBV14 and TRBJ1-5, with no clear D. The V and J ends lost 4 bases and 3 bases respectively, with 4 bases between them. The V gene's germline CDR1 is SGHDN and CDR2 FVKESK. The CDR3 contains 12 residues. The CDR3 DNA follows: TGTGCCAGCAGCCTCTTCAATCAGCCCCAGCATTTT. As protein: CASSLFNQPQHF. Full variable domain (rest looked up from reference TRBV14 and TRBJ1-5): EAGVTQFPSHSVIEKGQTVTLRCDPISGHDNLYWYRRVMGKEIKFLLHFVKESKQDESGMPNNRFLAERTGGTYSTLKVQPAELEDSGVYFCASSLFNQPQHFGDGTRLSIL.

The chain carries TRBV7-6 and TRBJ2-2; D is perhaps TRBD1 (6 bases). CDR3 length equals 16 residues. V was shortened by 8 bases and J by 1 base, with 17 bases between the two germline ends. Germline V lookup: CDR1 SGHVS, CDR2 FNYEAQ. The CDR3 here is CASLIGTGRNTGELFF. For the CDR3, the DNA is TGTGCCAGCCTTATCGGCACAGGGAGGAACACCGGGGAGCTGTTTTTT.

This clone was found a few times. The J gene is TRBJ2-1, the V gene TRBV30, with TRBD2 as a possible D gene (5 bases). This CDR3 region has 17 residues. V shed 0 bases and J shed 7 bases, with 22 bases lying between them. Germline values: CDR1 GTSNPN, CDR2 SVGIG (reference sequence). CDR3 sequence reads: CAWSVMGPRNRGNEQFF. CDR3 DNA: TGTGCCTGGAGTGTAATGGGTCCTAGAAACCGAGGGAATGAGCAGTTCTTC. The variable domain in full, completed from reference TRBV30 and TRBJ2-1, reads SQTIHQWPATLVQPVGSPLSLECTVEGTSNPNLYWYRQAAGRGLQLLFYSVGIGQISSEVPQNLSASRPQDRQFILSSKKLLLSDSGFYLCAWSVMGPRNRGNEQFFGPGTRLTVL.

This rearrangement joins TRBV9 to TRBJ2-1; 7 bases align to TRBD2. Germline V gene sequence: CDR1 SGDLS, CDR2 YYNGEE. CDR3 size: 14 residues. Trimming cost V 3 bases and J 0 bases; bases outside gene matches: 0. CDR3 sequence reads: CASSERDSYNEQFF. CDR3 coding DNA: TGTGCCAGCAGCGAGCGGGACTCCTACAATGAGCAGTTCTTC. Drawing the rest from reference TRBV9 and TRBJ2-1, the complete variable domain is DSGVTQTPKHLITATGQRVTLRCSPRSGDLSVYWYQQSLDQGLQFLIQYYNGEERAKGNILERFSAQQFPDLHSELNLSSLELGDSALYFCASSERDSYNEQFFGPGTRLTVL.

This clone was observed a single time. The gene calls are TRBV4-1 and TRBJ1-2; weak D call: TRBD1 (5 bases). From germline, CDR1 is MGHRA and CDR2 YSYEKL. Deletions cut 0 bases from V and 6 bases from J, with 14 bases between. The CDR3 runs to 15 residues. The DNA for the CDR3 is TGCGCCAGCAGCCAAGAGGCAGGGCCTATTAATGGCTACACCTTC. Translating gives CASSQEAGPINGYTF.

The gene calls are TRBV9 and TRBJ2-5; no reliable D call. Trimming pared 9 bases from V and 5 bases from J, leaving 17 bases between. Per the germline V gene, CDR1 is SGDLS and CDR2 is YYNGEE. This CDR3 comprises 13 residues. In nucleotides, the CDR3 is TGTGCCACTTCCCCACTGACGCTGGAGACCCAGTACTTC. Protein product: CATSPLTLETQYF.